This T cell receptor (beta chain) was recorded in a study of cytomegalovirus exposure and HLA in healthy donors. Concerning this clone: Antigen: not known.

Study conclusions and caveats: More than 150 TCR beta chains were listed as cytomegalovirus-associated.

Vbeta (60) and Jbeta (13) primers were used in the PCR. Measured with immunoSEQ multiplex PCR; TCRdb has only the in-frame clones, and not every one. Of about 180,000 clones in the sample, around four fifths are singletons; the top ten hold 1%. This CDR3 contains 14 residues. Germline CDR1 and CDR2: SGHTA and FQGNSA. The junction had 3 bases not matched to a gene; V was cut back by 1 base and J by 3 bases. The sample comprised PBMCs. This receptor was obtained from a woman between 45 and 65 years old in good health and CMV-seropositive. The chain links TRBV7-2 to TRBJ2-7; 7 bases map to TRBD1. The CDR3 DNA reads as TGTGCCAGCAGCTTAGAAGCAGGGGGCTACGAGCAGTACTTC. It yields the protein CASSLEAGGYEQYF. Full variable domain (remainder filled in from reference TRBV7-2 and TRBJ2-7): GAGVSQSPSNKVTEKGKDVELRCDPISGHTALYWYRQSLGQGLEFLIYFQGNSAPDKSGLPSDRFSAERTGGSVSTLTIQRTQQEDSAVYLCASSLEAGGYEQYFGPGTRLTVT.